Included here is one TCR beta chain sequence, with context. The data were obtained in a study of blood T cell repertoires in COVID-19. In the study overall: Sites in the United States, Italy and Spain provided acute and convalescent COVID-19 samples.

J gave up 4 bases and V 7 bases, and 12 bases lay outside the gene matches. This CDR3 is 18 amino acids long. Germline loops: CDR1 SGHRS, CDR2 YFSETQ. In the source study's methods: Reference gene primer amplification gave nucleated cell count estimates. Generated by immunoSEQ multiplex PCR, the TCRdb table keeps only in-frame clones and is missing some. V and J calls and clone size are given by that table; D and trimming were obtained from the DNA. This sample has 250,000 to 350,000 clones; more than 75% occur once, and the top ten carry about 3.9%. The sequenced sample was peripheral blood. V and J are TRBV5-1 and TRBJ2-6, with 12 bases that match TRBD2. The sequence was collected from a woman aged 45-60 years with active or convalescent COVID-19. For the CDR3, the DNA is TGCGCCAGCGGAAACCCGGCTAGCGGGAGGGCCGGGGCCAACGTCCTGACTTTC. Its translation is CASGNPASGRAGANVLTF. Looking up the rest from reference TRBV5-1 and TRBJ2-6 gives the full variable domain: KAGVTQTPRYLIKTRGQQVTLSCSPISGHRSVSWYQQTPGQGLQFLFEYFSETQRNKGNFPGRFSGRQFSNSRSEMNVSTLELGDSALYLCASGNPASGRAGANVLTFGAGSRLTVL.